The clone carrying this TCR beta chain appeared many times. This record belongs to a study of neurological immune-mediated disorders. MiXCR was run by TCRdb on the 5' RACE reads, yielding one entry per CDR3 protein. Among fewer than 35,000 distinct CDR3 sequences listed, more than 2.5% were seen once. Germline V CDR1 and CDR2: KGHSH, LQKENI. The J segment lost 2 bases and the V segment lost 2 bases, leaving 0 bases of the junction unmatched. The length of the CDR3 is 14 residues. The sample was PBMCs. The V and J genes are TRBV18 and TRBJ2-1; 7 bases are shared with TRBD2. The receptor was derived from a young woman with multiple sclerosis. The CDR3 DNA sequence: TGTGCCAGCTCACCAAGCGGGACCTACAATGAGCAGTTCTTC. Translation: CASSPSGTYNEQFF.